Below are 17 T cell receptor beta chains sequenced from a single sample in a study of shared clonotypes between healthy human individuals. Clones were read by immunoSEQ multiplex PCR, and TCRdb kept only the in-frame ones, dropping some. The sample records about 640,000 clones, 55% to 75% being singletons. The sequenced material came from memory CD4+ T cells sorted from blood. Subset reported: CD45RA-negative fraction. The source of these receptors is a woman under 40 in good health.

The chain couples TRBV7-9 to TRBJ1-1; D ambiguous. CDR1 and CDR2 (germline): SEHNR, FQNEAQ (reference sequence). This CDR3 spans 12 amino acids. Trimming removed 1 base at V and 8 bases at J, with 8 bases between. The CDR3 DNA reads as TGTGCCAGCAGCTTAGTCTCTGAGGAAGCTTTCTTT. Its translation: CASSLVSEEAFF.

The chain joins TRBV6-1 to TRBJ2-3, with 7 bases that match TRBD2. The CDR3 extends over 11 amino acids. The germline CDR1 and CDR2 sequences are MNHNS and SASEGT. The CDR3 region has the DNA TGTTCCGGGGGGTTGAGAGATACGCAGTATTTT. Translating it yields CSGGLRDTQYF.

The V gene is TRBV7-2, the J gene TRBJ2-3; D possibly corresponds to TRBD2 (6 bases). V was pared by 1 base and J by 0 bases, with 11 bases between. The CDR3 extends over 16 amino acids. Germline loops: CDR1 SGHTA, CDR2 FQGNSA. The CDR3 DNA follows: TGTGCCAGCAGCTTAGTTGGCGGGACTAGCACAGATACGCAGTATTTT. It encodes CASSLVGGTSTDTQYF.

The rearrangement joins TRBV5-1 to TRBJ2-2; the D gene is possibly TRBD2 (6 bases). The CDR3 spans 17 residues. Germline-derived CDR1 and CDR2 are SGHRS and YFSETQ. V lost 4 bases and J 0 bases, leaving 16 bases between the germline ends. CDR3 in DNA: TGCGCCAGCAGCCTCAGATATGCGGGGTCGAACACCGGGGAGCTGTTTTTT. This codes for CASSLRYAGSNTGELFF.

V and J are TRBV19 and TRBJ1-2; possibly TRBD1 for D (5 bases). This CDR3 has 13 amino acids. The V gene lost 6 bases and the J gene lost 2 bases, with 10 bases spanning the gap. Germline values: CDR1 LNHDA, CDR2 SQIVND (reference sequence). In DNA, the CDR3 is TGTGCCAGTAGCGGGACTTCCAACTATGGCTACACCTTC. Its protein is CASSGTSNYGYTF. Together with reference TRBV19 and TRBJ1-2, the CDR3 gives the full variable domain: DGGITQSPKYLFRKEGQNVTLSCEQNLNHDAMYWYRQDPGQGLRLIYYSQIVNDFQKGDIAEGYSVSREKKESFPLTVTSAQKNPTAFYLCASSGTSNYGYTFGSGTRLTVV.

This clone was found a few times. The chain joins TRBV5-4 to TRBJ1-4; D ambiguous. Between the trimmed V and J ends, which lost 0 bases and 5 bases, there was a span of 5 bases. Germline V gene data show CDR1 as SGHNT and CDR2 as YYREEE (reference sequence). This CDR3 spans 13 amino acids. CDR3 region: CASSLAGNEKLFF. The CDR3 DNA reads as TGTGCCAGCAGCTTGGCGGGAAATGAAAAACTGTTTTTT.

The V gene is TRBV7-6, the J gene TRBJ2-5; D unclear. This CDR3 is built from 13 residues. CDR1 SGHVS and CDR2 FNYEAQ come from the germline V gene. The ends were cut back, 3 bases at V and 2 bases at J, with 7 bases in the middle. The CDR3 sequence is CASSFSGQETQYF. In DNA form, the CDR3 reads TGTGCCAGCAGCTTTTCCGGGCAAGAGACCCAGTACTTC. Based on the CDR3 plus reference TRBV7-6 and TRBJ2-5, the full variable domain is GAGVSQSPRYKVTKRGQDVALRCDPISGHVSLYWYRQALGQGPEFLTYFNYEAQQDKSGLPNDRFSAERPEGSISTLTIQRTEQRDSAMYRCASSFSGQETQYFGPGTRLLVL.

The chain uses TRBV28 and TRBJ1-3; no reliable D call. Germline CDR1 MDHEN, CDR2 SYDVKM. The CDR3 loop spans 16 amino acids. Between the trimmed V and J ends, which lost 4 bases and 0 bases, there was a span of 13 bases. The CDR3 loop is CASSWPGPFSGNTIYF. CDR3 DNA: TGTGCCAGCAGTTGGCCGGGCCCATTCTCTGGAAACACCATATATTTT.

The chain uses TRBV28 and TRBJ1-2; no firm D call. Germline V gene lookup returns CDR1 MDHEN and CDR2 SYDVKM. This CDR3 comprises 13 residues. Trimming took 6 bases from V and 7 from J, leaving 15 bases between them. The DNA of the CDR3 is TGTGCCAGCAGCCGCTCCGCGCGGTCTGGCTACACCTTC. This sequence encodes CASSRSARSGYTF.

This clone has just a few counts. The same CDR3 also results from other DNA sequences found in this sample. The rearrangement uses TRBV6-5 and TRBJ2-7; 10 positions agree with TRBD2. V trimming: 5 bases; J trimming: 3 bases; junction bases outside the gene matches: 4. Per the germline V gene, CDR1 is MNHEY and CDR2 is SVGAGI. The CDR3 has 14 residues. CDR3 sequence reads: CASSPGLANYEQYF. The CDR3 coding sequence is TGTGCCAGCAGTCCGGGACTAGCGAACTACGAGCAGTACTTC.

This chain uses TRBV19 with TRBJ2-1; D unclear. Per the germline V gene, CDR1 is LNHDA and CDR2 is SQIVND (reference sequence). CDR3 length: 15 residues. V was pared by 5 bases and J by 3 bases, with 14 bases between. The CDR3 nucleotides read TGTGCCAGTAGTTCTCCGCTGGACGGCTACAATGAGCAGTTCTTC. It yields the protein CASSSPLDGYNEQFF.

To note about this clone: The sample holds other DNA sequences that translate to the same CDR3. The chain is built from TRBV2 and TRBJ2-6; D gene ambiguous. The V end lost 6 bases, the J end lost 0 bases, and 3 bases lay between the germline ends. This CDR3 has 13 amino acids. Germline V lookup: CDR1 SNHLY, CDR2 FYNNEI. The CDR3 here is CASSDSGANVLTF. The CDR3 DNA sequence: TGTGCCAGCAGCGACTCTGGGGCCAACGTCCTGACTTTC. The entire variable domain, with the rest obtained from reference TRBV2 and TRBJ2-6, is as follows: EPEVTQTPSHQVTQMGQEVILRCVPISNHLYFYWYRQILGQKVEFLVSFYNNEISEKSEIFDDQFSVERPDGSNFTLKIRSTKLEDSAMYFCASSDSGANVLTFGAGSRLTVL.

This clone is a singleton in its sample. The chain combines TRBV10-1 with TRBJ2-3; perhaps TRBD2 as D (6 bases). Trimming pared 4 bases from V and 4 bases from J, leaving 12 bases between. CDR3 length: 14 amino acids. The germline V gene has CDR1 WNHNN and CDR2 SYGVQD (reference sequence). CDR3 sequence (DNA): TGCGCCAGCAGTGTGGAGGGAGTCTCAGATACGCAGTATTTT. Protein product: CASSVEGVSDTQYF.

This clone was detected only once. The V gene is TRBV7-8, the J gene TRBJ2-1; no definite D call. CDR1 and CDR2 (germline): SGHVS, FQNEAQ. The CDR3 has 11 residues. V lost 1 base, J lost 13 bases, and 8 bases lay in between. CDR3 sequence: CASSLGPLQFF. CDR3 in DNA: TGTGCCAGCAGCTTAGGCCCCCTACAGTTCTTC.

This clone was picked up one time. This chain's CDR3 is CASDGFNTGELFF. CDR3 nucleotide sequence: TGTGCCAGCGATGGTTTTAACACCGGGGAGCTGTTTTTT. The chain joins TRBV28 to TRBJ2-2; D unclear. Trimming shortened V by 8 bases and J by 2 bases, and 9 bases separated the two germline ends. Germline values: CDR1 MDHEN, CDR2 SYDVKM. This CDR3 spans 13 amino acids.

The V and J genes are TRBV7-9 and TRBJ2-3; D is uncertain. Trimming removed 2 bases from V and 1 base from J, with 10 bases in between. This CDR3 has 15 residues. CDR1 and CDR2 from the germline V gene are SEHNR and FQNEAQ (reference sequence). CDR3 nucleotide sequence: TGTGCCAGCAGCTTACCGGGTGGGGGCACAGATACGCAGTATTTT. This gives the protein CASSLPGGGTDTQYF.

The chain uses TRBV2 and TRBJ2-7; D possibly corresponds to TRBD1 (7 bases). V lost 4 bases and J 5 bases, leaving 15 bases between the germline ends. CDR1 SNHLY and CDR2 FYNNEI come from the germline V gene. The CDR3 totals 14 residues. CDR3: CASSGTGEANEQYF. Here the CDR3 DNA reads TGTGCCAGCAGTGGTACAGGGGAGGCTAACGAGCAGTACTTC.